The entry that follows covers one T cell receptor beta chain sequence. This record comes from a study of blood T cell repertoires in COVID-19. As for the study in general: From the United States, Italy and Spain came samples of acute and convalescent COVID-19.

Generated by immunoSEQ multiplex PCR, the TCRdb table keeps only in-frame clones and is missing some. Found here are 200,000 to 250,000 clones, 70% to 85% of them singletons; the top ten hold approximately 3.6%. This CDR3 comprises 13 residues. Germline CDR1 reads MNHEY; CDR2 reads SMNVEV (reference sequence). V shed 5 bases and J 3 bases; nucleotides not matched to a gene: 2. Sequencing input: PBMCs or T cells enriched from blood (not recorded which). The clonotype originates from a woman aged 55 to 70 who had recovered from COVID-19. V is TRBV27 and J is TRBJ2-7; TRBD2 matches at 9 bases. CDR3 in DNA: TGTGCCAGCAGTAGCGGGAGGCTCTACGAGCAGTACTTC. This encodes CASSSGRLYEQYF.